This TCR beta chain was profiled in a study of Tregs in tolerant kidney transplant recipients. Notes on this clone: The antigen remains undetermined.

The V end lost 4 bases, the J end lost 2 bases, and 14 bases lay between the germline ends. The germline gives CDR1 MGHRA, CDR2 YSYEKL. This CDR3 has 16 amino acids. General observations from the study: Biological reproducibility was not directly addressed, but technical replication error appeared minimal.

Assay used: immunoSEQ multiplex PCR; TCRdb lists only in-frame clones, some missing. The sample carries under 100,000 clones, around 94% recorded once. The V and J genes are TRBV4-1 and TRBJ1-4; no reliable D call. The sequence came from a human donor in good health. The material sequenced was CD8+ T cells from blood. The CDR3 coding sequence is TGCGCCAGCAGCCTTCCTCGCGCAGTCACTAATGAAAAACTGTTTTTT. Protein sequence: CASSLPRAVTNEKLFF.